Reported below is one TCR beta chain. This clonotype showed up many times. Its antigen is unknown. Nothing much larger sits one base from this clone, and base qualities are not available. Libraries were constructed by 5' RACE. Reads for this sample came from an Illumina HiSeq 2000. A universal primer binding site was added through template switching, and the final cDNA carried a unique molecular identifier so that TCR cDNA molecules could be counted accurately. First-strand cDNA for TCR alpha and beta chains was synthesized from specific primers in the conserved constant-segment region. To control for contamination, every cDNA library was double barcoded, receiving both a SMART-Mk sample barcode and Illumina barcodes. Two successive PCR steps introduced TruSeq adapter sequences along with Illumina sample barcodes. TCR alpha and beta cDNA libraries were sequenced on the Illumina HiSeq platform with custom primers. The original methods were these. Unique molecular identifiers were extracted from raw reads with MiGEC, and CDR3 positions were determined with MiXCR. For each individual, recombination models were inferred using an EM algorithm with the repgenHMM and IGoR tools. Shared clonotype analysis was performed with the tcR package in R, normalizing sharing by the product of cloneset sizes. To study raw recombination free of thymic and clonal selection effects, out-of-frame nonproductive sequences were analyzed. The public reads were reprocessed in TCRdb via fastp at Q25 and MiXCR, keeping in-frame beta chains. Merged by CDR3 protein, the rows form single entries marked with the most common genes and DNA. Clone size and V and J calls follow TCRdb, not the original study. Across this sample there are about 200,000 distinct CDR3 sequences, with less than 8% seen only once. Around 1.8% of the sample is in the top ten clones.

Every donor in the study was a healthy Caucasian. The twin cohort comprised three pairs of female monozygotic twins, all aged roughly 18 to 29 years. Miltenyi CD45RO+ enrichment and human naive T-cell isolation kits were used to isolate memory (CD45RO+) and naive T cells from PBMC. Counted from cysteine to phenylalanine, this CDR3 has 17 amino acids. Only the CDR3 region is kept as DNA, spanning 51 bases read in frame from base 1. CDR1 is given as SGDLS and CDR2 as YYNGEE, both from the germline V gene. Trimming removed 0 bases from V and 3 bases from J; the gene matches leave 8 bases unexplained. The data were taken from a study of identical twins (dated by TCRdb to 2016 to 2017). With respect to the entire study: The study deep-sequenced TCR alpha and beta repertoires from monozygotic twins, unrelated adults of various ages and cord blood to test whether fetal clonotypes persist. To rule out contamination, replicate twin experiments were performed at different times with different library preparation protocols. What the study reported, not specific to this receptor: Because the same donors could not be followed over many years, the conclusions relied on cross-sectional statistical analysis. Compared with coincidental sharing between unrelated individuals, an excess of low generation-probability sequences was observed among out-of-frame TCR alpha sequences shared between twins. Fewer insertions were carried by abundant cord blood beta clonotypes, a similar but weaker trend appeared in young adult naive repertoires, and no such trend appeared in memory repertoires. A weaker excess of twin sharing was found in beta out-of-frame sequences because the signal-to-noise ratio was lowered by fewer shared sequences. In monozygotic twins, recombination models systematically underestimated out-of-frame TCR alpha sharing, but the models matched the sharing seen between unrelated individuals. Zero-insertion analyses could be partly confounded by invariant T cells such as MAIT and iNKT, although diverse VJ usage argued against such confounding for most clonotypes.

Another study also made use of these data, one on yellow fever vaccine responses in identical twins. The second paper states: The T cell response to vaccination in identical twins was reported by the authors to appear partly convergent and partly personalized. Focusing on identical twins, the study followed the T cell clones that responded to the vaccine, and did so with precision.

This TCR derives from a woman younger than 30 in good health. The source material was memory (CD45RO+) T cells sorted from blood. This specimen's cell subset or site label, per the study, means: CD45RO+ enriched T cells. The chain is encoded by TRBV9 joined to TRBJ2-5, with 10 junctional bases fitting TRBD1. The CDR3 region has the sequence CASSVAIGTGEEETQYF. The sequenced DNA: TGTGCCAGCAGCGTAGCTATTGGGACAGGGGAAGAAGAGACCCAGTACTTC.